A selection of T cell receptor beta chains follows, all from one sample in a study of blood T cell repertoires in COVID-19. Assay used: immunoSEQ multiplex PCR; TCRdb lists only in-frame clones, some missing. The profile shows 70,000 to 95,000 clones, around 80% of them singletons. Sequenced sample: peripheral blood. All receptors derive from a human donor in a cohort sampled during active COVID-19. Each CDR3 is given with its conserved first and last residue. The D gene is left open where the match is weak. Clone size is not always given. Where it is, it says once, few, many or a class for expanded clones.

j_call v_call clone_size d_call cdr3_nt cdr3_aa
TRBJ1-1 TRBV4-1 . TRBD1 TGCGCCAGCAGCCCGCGGGACAGGGTGAGGGCTTTCTTT CASSPRDRVRAFF
TRBJ1-1 TRBV10-2 . . TGCGCCAGCAGTGAGCTCAGGAGGACTGAAGCTTTCTTT CASSELRRTEAFF
TRBJ2-7 TRBV5-5 once TRBD1 TGTGCCAGCAGCCCCGACAGGGGGGGGTACGAGCAGTACTTC CASSPDRGGYEQYF
TRBJ1-2 TRBV19 . . TGTGCCAGTAGCGATCAGGATCGCCGTGGTGGCTACACCTTC CASSDQDRRGGYTF
TRBJ2-3 TRBV5-4 . TRBD2 TGTGCCAGCAGCCCGCGGGGGGGGAACACAGATACGCAGTATTTT CASSPRGGNTDTQYF
TRBJ2-7 TRBV7-9 . TRBD1 TGTGCCAGCAGCTTACGCAGGGGGCTGATCAACGAGCAGTACTTC CASSLRRGLINEQYF
TRBJ1-2 TRBV28 . TRBD1 TGTGCCAGCAGTCAAGCCGACAGGGTGGCTGGCTACACCTTC CASSQADRVAGYTF
TRBJ2-2 TRBV6-6 once TRBD1 TGTGCCAGCAAACCGGGACAGTCGAACACCGGGGAGCTGTTTTTT CASKPGQSNTGELFF
TRBJ2-3 TRBV10-3 . . TGTGCCATCAGTGAGTCCACACGGGCGCAGTATTTT CAISESTRAQYF
TRBJ2-5 TRBV6-6 . TRBD2 TGTGCCAGCAGCGGGCGGGGGGAGACCCAGTACTTC CASSGRGETQYF
TRBJ1-5 TRBV15 . . TGTGCCACCAGCAGAGATTCGCAGCCCCAGCATTTT CATSRDSQPQHF
TRBJ1-4 TRBV14 . . TGTGCCAGCAGCCAAGTGACAGCCGAAAAACTGTTTTTT CASSQVTAEKLFF
TRBJ2-7 TRBV28 . TRBD1 TGTGCCAGCAGCATAAATGTAGGGACAGGGGGGTCCTACGAGCAGTACTTC CASSINVGTGGSYEQYF
TRBJ2-4 TRBV28 . . TGTGCCAGCAGTTTTGGACACGCCAAAAACATTCAGTACTTC CASSFGHAKNIQYF
TRBJ2-7 TRBV5-6 . . TGTGCCAGCAGCTTGAAGGTGGGAGGGGGTCCCTACGAGCAGTACTTC CASSLKVGGGPYEQYF
TRBJ2-7 TRBV6-1 few TRBD2 TGTGCCAGCAGTGAAGCCCCAGCTAGCGGGGGGGCCACCGAGCAGTACTTC CASSEAPASGGATEQYF
TRBJ2-1 TRBV9 . TRBD2 TGTGCCAGCAGCGCTGCTAGCGGGGGAACTTGGAATGAGCAGTTCTTC CASSAASGGTWNEQFF
TRBJ2-1 TRBV28 . . TGTGCCAGCAGTTTCCGGACTGGGGAGCAGTTCTTC CASSFRTGEQFF
TRBJ1-4 TRBV19 . . TGTGCCAGTAGTATAACCGGTGGAGGGTCGGGTGAAAAACTGTTTTTT CASSITGGGSGEKLFF
TRBJ2-3 TRBV11-2 . . TGTGCCAGCAGCTTAGCGGCCCCGGGGGATACGCAGTATTTT CASSLAAPGDTQYF
TRBJ2-7 TRBV5-1 . TRBD2 TGCGCCAGCAGCTACTACCGGACTAGCGGGGGCCACGAGCAGTACTTC CASSYYRTSGGHEQYF
TRBJ1-6 TRBV18 . . TGTGCCAGCTCACCCACCAACACCGATAATTCACCCCTCCACTTT CASSPTNTDNSPLHF
TRBJ1-2 TRBV7-6 . . TGTGCCAGCAGCTTAGATCCAGGGACTAACTATGGCTACACCTTC CASSLDPGTNYGYTF
TRBJ1-5 TRBV11-2 few . TGTGCCAGCAGCGACAGCGGGAGGGGCAATCAGCCCCAGCATTTT CASSDSGRGNQPQHF
TRBJ2-7 TRBV19 few TRBD1 TGTGCCAGTAGTTTGGGGACAGGGTCCGAGCAGTACTTC CASSLGTGSEQYF
TRBJ2-1 TRBV28 . TRBD2 TGTGCCAGCAGTGAGACAAAAGCGGGGGGGCCGAATGAGCAGTTCTTC CASSETKAGGPNEQFF
TRBJ2-2 TRBV6-5 . . TGTGCCAGTATGACAGCCTTGAACACCGGGGAGCTGTTTTTT CASMTALNTGELFF
TRBJ2-1 TRBV7-6 . TRBD2 TGTGCCAGCAAAGGGCTAGCGGGGAACAATGAGCAGTTCTTC CASKGLAGNNEQFF
TRBJ2-7 TRBV28 . . TGTGCCAGCAGTTTCTTACCGGGGGGCATACCCTACGAGCAGTACTTC CASSFLPGGIPYEQYF
TRBJ2-2 TRBV5-1 . TRBD1 TGCGCCAGCAGCCCCGGGGGGACAGGGGCCAACACCGGGGAGCTGTTTTTT CASSPGGTGANTGELFF
TRBJ1-1 TRBV6-2/TRBV6-3 . . TGTGCCAGCAGTTACTTGGCCAGGGGACGAACTGAAGCTTTCTTT CASSYLARGRTEAFF
TRBJ2-3 TRBV13 . TRBD1 TGTGCCAGCAGCTCAACCGGGACAGGGATCCGCACAGATACGCAGTATTTT CASSSTGTGIRTDTQYF
TRBJ2-5 TRBV5-1 . TRBD2 TGCGCCAGCAGCGCCATAGCGGGGGGAGGCGAGACCCAGTACTTC CASSAIAGGGETQYF
TRBJ2-3 TRBV7-6 . TRBD2 TGTGCCAGCAGCTTAGGTGCGGGGGGTTACACAGATACGCAGTATTTT CASSLGAGGYTDTQYF
TRBJ2-7 TRBV2 . . TGTGCCAGCTGGCAGGGTAGCTCCTACGAGCAGTACTTC CASWQGSSYEQYF
TRBJ2-5 TRBV5-1 . . TGCGCCAGCAGCCCAATAGGGGGAAAGGAGACCCAGTACTTC CASSPIGGKETQYF
TRBJ1-2 TRBV3-1/TRBV3-2 few . TGTGCCAGCAGCCAAGCTCAGGTCGTTGGCTACACCTTC CASSQAQVVGYTF
TRBJ2-6 TRBV6-5 once . TGTGCCAGCAGCGCTGCGGGTGCTGGGGCCAACGTCCTGACTTTC CASSAAGAGANVLTF
TRBJ1-2 TRBV11-2 . TRBD1 TGTGCCAGCAGCTTAGGCCAGGGGGCTGGCTACACCTTC CASSLGQGAGYTF
TRBJ2-3 TRBV9 few . TGTGCCAGCAGCGTTGTGGGGGGGCCGGGAGATACGCAGTATTTT CASSVVGGPGDTQYF
TRBJ1-2 TRBV19 . . TGTGCCAGTAGTATATTGTTTTCCGGTGGCTACACCTTC CASSILFSGGYTF
TRBJ1-1 TRBV11-3 . . TGTGCCAGCAGCTTAGGAACAGGGCTGAACACTGAAGCTTTCTTT CASSLGTGLNTEAFF
TRBJ1-2 TRBV18 . . TGTGCCAGCTCACCAGACGGGAACTATGGCTACACCTTC CASSPDGNYGYTF
TRBJ1-2 TRBV27 . TRBD1 TGTGCCAGCAGACGGACAGGGAGAAGCTATGGCTACACCTTC CASRRTGRSYGYTF
TRBJ2-5 TRBV5-5 . . TGTGCCAGCAGCCCAGGGCTTGAAGAGACCCAGTACTTC CASSPGLEETQYF
TRBJ2-7 TRBV18 . . TGTGCCAGCTCACCCGCTAGGGGGTCGGGCGAGCAGTACTTC CASSPARGSGEQYF
TRBJ2-5 TRBV18 . . TGTGCCAGCTCACCATCACAGCAAGAGACCCAGTACTTC CASSPSQQETQYF
TRBJ1-6 TRBV19 . TRBD1 TGTGCCAGTAGTCCCTGGGACAGAAGTTCACCCCTCCACTTT CASSPWDRSSPLHF
TRBJ2-1 TRBV27 . . TGTGCCAGCTTATCCCGACTCAGCTCCTACAATGAGCAGTTCTTC CASLSRLSSYNEQFF
TRBJ1-5 TRBV12-3/TRBV12-4 . . TGTGCCAGCAGTTTAGAACGCGGGCAGCCCCAGCATTTT CASSLERGQPQHF
TRBJ1-1 TRBV9 once . TGTGCCAGTAACACAGGGTCGGTAAACACTGAAGCTTTCTTT CASNTGSVNTEAFF